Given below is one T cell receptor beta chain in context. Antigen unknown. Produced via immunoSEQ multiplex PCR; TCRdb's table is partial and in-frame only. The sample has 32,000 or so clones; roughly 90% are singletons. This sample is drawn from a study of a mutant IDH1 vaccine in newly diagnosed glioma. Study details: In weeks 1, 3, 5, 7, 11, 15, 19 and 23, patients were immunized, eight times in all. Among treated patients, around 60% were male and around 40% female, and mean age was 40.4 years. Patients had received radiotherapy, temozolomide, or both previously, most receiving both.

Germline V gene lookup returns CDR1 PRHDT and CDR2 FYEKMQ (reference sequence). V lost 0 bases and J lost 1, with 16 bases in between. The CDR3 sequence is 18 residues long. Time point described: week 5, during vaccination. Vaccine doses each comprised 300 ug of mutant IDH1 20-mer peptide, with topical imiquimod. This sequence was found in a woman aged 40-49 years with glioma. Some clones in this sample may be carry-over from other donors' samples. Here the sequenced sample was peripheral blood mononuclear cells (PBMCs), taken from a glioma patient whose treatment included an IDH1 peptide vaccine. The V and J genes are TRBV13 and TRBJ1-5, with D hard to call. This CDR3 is CASSLGFQTTLSNQPQHF. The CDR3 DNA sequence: TGTGCCAGCAGCTTAGGTTTCCAGACTACCTTGAGCAATCAGCCCCAGCATTTT.